The rows below give T cell receptor beta chains drawn from one sample of a study of shared clonotypes between healthy human individuals. Measured with immunoSEQ multiplex PCR; TCRdb has only the in-frame clones, and not every one. Here the sample spans around 940,000 clones, about 80% being singletons. Sequencing used memory CD4+ T cells sorted from blood. These receptor sequences come from a man aged 18 to 29 in good health. Each CDR3 is given with its conserved first and last residue. The order of the fields is V gene, D gene, clone size, CDR3 length, J gene, CDR3 protein, CDR3 DNA. The D gene is left open where the match is weak. For some rows the clone size is stated as once, few or many, or as a class when expanded; others skip it.

TRBV9	TRBD1	.	15	TRBJ2-6	CASSLQGAGANVLTF	TGTGCCAGCAGCTTGCAGGGGGCTGGGGCCAACGTCCTGACTTTC
TRBV7-2	.	.	17	TRBJ1-2	CASSLGIQRRSPGGYTF	TGTGCCAGCAGCTTAGGGATCCAGCGTAGGTCTCCGGGGGGCTACACCTTC
TRBV30	.	.	12	TRBJ2-5	CAWSVPPGTQYF	TGTGCCTGGAGTGTACCCCCGGGGACCCAGTACTTC
TRBV5-1	.	.	15	TRBJ2-2	CASSLEGPKTGELFF	TGCGCCAGCAGCTTGGAAGGGCCTAAGACCGGGGAGCTGTTTTTT
TRBV5-4	TRBD1	.	15	TRBJ2-7	CASSLRDRGRYEQYF	TGTGCCAGCAGCCTCCGGGACAGGGGGCGGTACGAGCAGTACTTC
TRBV7-2	.	.	15	TRBJ2-2	CASSLKGDRSGELFF	TGTGCCAGCAGCTTAAAAGGTGACAGATCCGGGGAGCTGTTTTTT
TRBV5-4	.	.	12	TRBJ2-7	CASSGLGREQYF	TGTGCCAGCAGTGGACTCGGGCGGGAGCAGTACTTC
TRBV2	.	.	14	TRBJ2-2	CASRGIANTGELFF	TGTGCCAGCAGGGGGATCGCGAACACCGGGGAGCTGTTTTTT
TRBV10-3	.	.	12	TRBJ1-2	CAISGANYGYTF	TGTGCCATCAGTGGAGCTAACTATGGCTACACCTTC
TRBV7-8	.	.	15	TRBJ2-1	CASSNVWAGSNEQFF	TGTGCCAGCAGCAACGTCTGGGCGGGGTCCAATGAGCAGTTCTTC
TRBV5-1	.	.	16	TRBJ2-1	CASSLIESGSRGEQFF	TGCGCCAGCAGCTTGATAGAGAGCGGGTCTCGCGGGGAGCAGTTCTTC
TRBV18	TRBD1	.	14	TRBJ2-7	CASSPSQGAYEQYF	TGTGCCAGCTCACCATCACAGGGGGCATACGAGCAGTACTTC
TRBV5-5	TRBD1	.	13	TRBJ1-6	CASSGTGGSPLHF	TGTGCCAGCAGCGGGACAGGCGGGTCACCCCTCCACTTT
TRBV12-2	.	.	19	TRBJ2-6	CASRSPDRGTFSGANVLTF	TGTGCAAGTCGCTCCCCGGACAGGGGAACCTTTTCTGGGGCCAACGTCCTGACTTTC
TRBV7-2	.	.	14	TRBJ1-6	CASSYPGAVSPLHF	TGTGCCAGCAGCTACCCGGGGGCAGTCTCACCCCTCCACTTT
TRBV11-2	.	.	14	TRBJ1-5	CASSLGNSNQPQHF	TGTGCCAGCAGCTTAGGAAATAGCAATCAGCCCCAGCATTTT
TRBV5-1	TRBD2	.	15	TRBJ2-1	CASSLDSGGYNEQFF	TGCGCCAGCAGTTTAGATAGCGGGGGGTACAATGAGCAGTTCTTC
TRBV5-6	.	.	15	TRBJ1-4	CASSGGPVSNEKLFF	TGTGCCAGCAGCGGAGGGCCCGTGAGCAATGAAAAACTGTTTTTT
TRBV11-2	TRBD2	once	15	TRBJ2-7	CASSPGRESLREQYF	TGTGCCAGCAGCCCTGGGCGGGAGTCCCTCCGCGAGCAGTACTTC
TRBV7-2	.	.	14	TRBJ2-1	CASIRMISYNEQFF	TGTGCCAGCATCAGAATGATATCCTACAATGAGCAGTTCTTC
TRBV7-6	.	.	15	TRBJ2-3	CASSSSDTSTDTQYF	TGTGCCAGCAGCTCGTCCGATACTAGCACAGATACGCAGTATTTT
TRBV6-6	.	.	13	TRBJ2-1	CASSLRPEGEQFF	TGTGCCAGCAGTTTGCGGCCGGAGGGTGAGCAGTTCTTC
TRBV6-1	.	.	14	TRBJ1-1	CASSGPGIFTEAFF	TGTGCCAGCAGTGGTCCAGGGATATTCACTGAAGCTTTCTTT
TRBV18	.	few	15	TRBJ1-5	CASSPEIPKNQPQHF	TGTGCCAGCTCACCAGAGATCCCAAAAAATCAGCCCCAGCATTTT
TRBV9	.	.	16	TRBJ1-6	CASSVALDTGHSPLHF	TGTGCCAGCAGCGTAGCCCTCGACACAGGGCATTCACCCCTCCACTTT
TRBV5-5	.	.	16	TRBJ2-3	CASSEYRGPGTDTQYF	TGTGCCAGCAGCGAATATCGTGGTCCGGGCACAGATACGCAGTATTTT
TRBV11-2	.	.	14	TRBJ1-2	CASSLELSGISYTF	TGTGCCAGCAGCTTAGAGTTATCCGGGATTAGCTACACCTTC
TRBV5-1	.	.	14	TRBJ1-1	CASSLGTVNTEAFF	TGCGCCAGCAGCTTGGGGACAGTCAACACTGAAGCTTTCTTT
TRBV27	TRBD2	few	13	TRBJ2-7	CASSGLAGNEQYF	TGTGCCAGCAGCGGACTAGCGGGTAACGAGCAGTACTTC
TRBV15	.	once	18	TRBJ2-3	CATSRGVQGWGETDTQYF	TGTGCCACCAGCAGAGGGGTTCAGGGGTGGGGAGAGACAGATACGCAGTATTTT
TRBV21-1	.	.	18	TRBJ1-5	CASSKTTPGQHGNQPQHF	TGTGCCAGCAGCAAGACCACCCCGGGACAGCATGGCAATCAGCCCCAGCATTTT
TRBV5-4	.	.	14	TRBJ1-1	CASSQAELRAEAFF	TGTGCCAGCAGCCAAGCGGAACTGAGGGCAGAAGCTTTCTTT
TRBV21-1	.	few	13	TRBJ1-5	CASSTGANQPQHF	TGTGCCAGTTCGACAGGGGCAAATCAGCCCCAGCATTTT
TRBV18	.	few	16	TRBJ1-6	CASSLLQWAANSPLHF	TGTGCCAGCTCACTATTGCAGTGGGCGGCGAATTCACCCCTCCACTTT
TRBV7-6	TRBD2	.	16	TRBJ2-3	CASSLTIKLAADTQYF	TGTGCCAGCAGCCTCACTATCAAACTAGCGGCAGATACGCAGTATTTT
TRBV2	TRBD2	.	17	TRBJ2-2	CASSLGAGGPHTGELFF	TGTGCCAGCAGTCTTGGAGCGGGAGGGCCTCACACCGGGGAGCTGTTTTTT
TRBV10-1	.	few	12	TRBJ1-5	CASSRGRQPQHF	TGCGCCAGCTCCCGAGGTCGGCAGCCCCAGCATTTT
TRBV5-6	TRBD2	.	16	TRBJ2-3	CASSTGVAGMTDTQYF	TGTGCCAGCAGCACGGGGGTAGCGGGTATGACAGATACGCAGTATTTT
TRBV27	.	.	15	TRBJ1-5	CASSLSGSANQPQHF	TGTGCCAGCAGTCTGTCGGGATCCGCTAATCAGCCCCAGCATTTT
TRBV28	.	.	15	TRBJ2-6	CASTAMGSGANVLTF	TGTGCCAGCACCGCCATGGGCTCTGGGGCCAACGTCCTGACTTTC
TRBV7-2	.	.	13	TRBJ1-2	CANSSGLYYGYTF	TGTGCCAACAGCTCCGGTCTTTACTATGGCTACACCTTC
TRBV7-2	.	.	14	TRBJ1-5	CASSPGKGNQPQHF	TGTGCCAGCAGTCCAGGGAAGGGGAATCAGCCCCAGCATTTT
TRBV2	.	.	16	TRBJ2-3	CASRTLTYPVTYTQYF	TGTGCCAGCAGGACCCTGACATATCCCGTCACATATACGCAGTATTTT
TRBV6-6	TRBD1	.	14	TRBJ1-1	CASSERTGSAEAFF	TGTGCCAGCAGCGAAAGGACAGGGAGCGCTGAAGCTTTCTTT
TRBV5-6	.	.	16	TRBJ2-2	CASSLVEGSHTGELFF	TGTGCCAGCAGCTTGGTTGAGGGGAGTCACACCGGGGAGCTGTTTTTT
TRBV6-6	TRBD1	.	12	TRBJ1-5	CAAQGAYQPQHF	TGTGCCGCACAGGGGGCTTATCAGCCCCAGCATTTT
TRBV6-1	.	once	17	TRBJ1-4	CASSAQPPGSGDEKLFF	TGTGCCAGCAGTGCCCAACCGCCAGGGTCGGGAGATGAAAAACTGTTTTTT
TRBV6-6	TRBD1	once	13	TRBJ1-2	CASGTGAVYGYTF	TGTGCCAGCGGGACAGGGGCAGTCTATGGCTACACCTTC
TRBV29-1	TRBD2	.	15	TRBJ2-3	CSVISLAGTTDTQYF	TGCAGCGTAATATCACTAGCGGGGACCACAGATACGCAGTATTTT
TRBV25-1	.	.	16	TRBJ2-1	CASSDLAREVYNEQFF	TGTGCCAGCAGTGACCTGGCGAGGGAGGTATACAATGAGCAGTTCTTC
TRBV18	TRBD2	.	17	TRBJ2-7	CASSPPEGTSGSYEQYF	TGTGCCAGCTCACCACCGGAAGGGACTAGCGGCTCCTACGAGCAGTACTTC
TRBV6-1	.	.	14	TRBJ2-7	CAVENPQTHNEQYF	TGTGCCGTAGAAAATCCCCAAACCCACAACGAGCAGTACTTC
TRBV5-1	.	.	17	TRBJ1-4	CASSMGAKISTNEKLFF	TGCGCCAGCAGCATGGGGGCTAAGATTTCAACTAATGAAAAACTGTTTTTT
TRBV7-7	.	.	14	TRBJ2-1	CASSPGASHNEQFF	TGTGCTAGCAGCCCTGGCGCTAGCCACAATGAGCAGTTCTTC
TRBV6-1	.	.	18	TRBJ1-5	CASSELVPFVGEVQPQHF	TGTGCCAGCAGTGAACTGGTTCCCTTTGTGGGGGAAGTCCAGCCCCAGCATTTT
TRBV19	TRBD1	.	14	TRBJ1-5	CASSTSQGAKPQHF	TGTGCCAGTAGTACCTCGCAGGGGGCGAAGCCCCAGCATTTT
TRBV30	.	.	13	TRBJ1-2	CAWSPRGNYGYTF	TGTGCCTGGAGTCCCCGGGGTAACTATGGCTACACCTTC
TRBV19	.	.	14	TRBJ2-7	CASSIEEGAYEQYF	TGTGCCAGTAGTATAGAAGAGGGGGCCTACGAGCAGTACTTC
TRBV6-1	TRBD1	.	14	TRBJ2-7	CASRETGSVYEQYF	TGTGCCAGCAGGGAGACAGGGTCGGTGTACGAGCAGTACTTC